This TCR beta chain was sequenced in a study of T-cell reconstitution after alpha-beta-depleted transplantation in children. As it was prepared, the TCRbeta library received unique molecular identifiers. TCRdb reprocessed the PCR reads with MiXCR, giving one entry per CDR3 protein. Among approximately 1,000,000 distinct CDR3 sequences, 25% to 30% were seen once, and the ten largest hold 28%. Deletions cut 5 bases from V and 5 bases from J, with 16 bases between. The germline V gene encodes CDR1 SGHAT and CDR2 FQDESV (reference sequence). This CDR3 is built from 15 residues. General study points: Several hundred rapidly expanded clones from non-depleted graft cells reportedly supplied alpha-beta T cells about two months post-transplant. After one year, T-cell counts and TCRbeta diversity mostly came from new T cells. Some patients' high day-60 TCRbeta diversity was attributed to recipient cells surviving conditioning.

To note about this clonotype: Its antigen remains unidentified.

This chain uses TRBV11-1 with TRBJ2-1; the D gene is possibly TRBD2 (5 bases). This specimen consisted of PBMCs, mostly from graft donor cells, obtained 360 days after TCRalphabeta/CD19-depleted stem cell transplant. The receptor was isolated from a boy less than two years old who had a stem cell transplant for SCID, so the T cells may come from the graft donor. CDR3 sequence: CASSPPWGDDNEQFF. The CDR3 DNA reads as TGTGCCAGCAGCCCCCCTTGGGGAGATGACAATGAGCAGTTCTTC.